Sequencing of this T cell receptor beta chain was carried out in a study of neoadjuvant anti-PD-1 for oral cavity cancer. The wider study: Non-progressing patients received a fourth nivolumab dose near day 43, then surgery on days 50-56.

This clone was observed a few times. As to time point: after neoadjuvant nivolumab, at surgical resection. Most tumor samples had around 4.7 ug input DNA in two replicates. Libraries were prepared by immunoSEQ multiplex PCR; TCRdb keeps only in-frame clonotypes and omits some of them. The sample consists of about 23,000 clones, more than 20% of them appearing once. This clonotype was sampled from a person between 40 and 85 years old with oral cavity squamous cell carcinoma. Material: tumor tissue, obtained after nivolumab (anti-PD-1) treatment.

The CDR3 DNA reads TGTGCCAGCAGACTTTACAGGGGTGAGGCCACTGAAGCTTTCTTT. As protein: CASRLYRGEATEAFF. The chain joins TRBV6-5 to TRBJ1-1; 7 bases are a match to TRBD1. Losses at the gene ends were 6 bases for V and 4 bases for J; bases not matched to a gene: 11. The length of the CDR3 is 15 residues. CDR1 MNHEY and CDR2 SVGAGI come from the germline V gene.